The sequence of this T cell receptor beta chain was determined in a study of T cell responses to AZD1222 COVID-19 vaccine. The overall study: The study pooled second doses at about 4 or about 12 weeks.

Some clones are missing from TCRdb's copy, which holds only in-frame ones; the method was immunoSEQ multiplex PCR. The sample includes around 140,000 clones, over 90% seen only once; the top ten take 1.5% to 2%. This clone was observed a handful of times. The antigen is not known. General observations from the study: Vaccine-associated CD4 TCRs ranged over spike, dominating at 160-218 and 743-854. Repertoires were sampled only after the peak T cell response.

In germline, CDR1 is LGHNA, CDR2 YNFKEQ. J lost 6 bases, V lost 0 bases, and 12 bases had no gene match. CDR3 length: 17 amino acids. This TCR derives from an adult in good health. J is TRBJ2-7 and V is TRBV4-2, with TRBD2 identical over 9 bases. The sequences come from peripheral blood, collected on day 0 of AZD1222 vaccination. The CDR3 is CASSQDPTSGSSGEQYF. The DNA for the CDR3 is TGTGCCAGCAGCCAAGATCCGACTAGCGGTTCATCGGGCGAGCAGTACTTC.